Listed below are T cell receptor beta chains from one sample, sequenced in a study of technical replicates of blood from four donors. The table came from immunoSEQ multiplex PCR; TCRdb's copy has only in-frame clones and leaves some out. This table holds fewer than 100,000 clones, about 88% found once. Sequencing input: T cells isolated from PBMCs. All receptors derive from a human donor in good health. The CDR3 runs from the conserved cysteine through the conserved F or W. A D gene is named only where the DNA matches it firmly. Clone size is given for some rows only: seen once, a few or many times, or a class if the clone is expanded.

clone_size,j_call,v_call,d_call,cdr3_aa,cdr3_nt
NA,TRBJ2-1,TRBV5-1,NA,CASRLDRNNEQFF,TGCGCCAGCAGACTCGACAGAAACAATGAGCAGTTCTTC
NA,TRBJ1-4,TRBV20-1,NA,CSMLVVEKLFF,TGCAGTATGCTAGTCGTTGAAAAACTGTTTTTT
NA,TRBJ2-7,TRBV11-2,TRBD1,CASSSGTGVYEQYF,TGTGCCAGCAGCTCCGGGACAGGGGTATACGAGCAGTACTTC
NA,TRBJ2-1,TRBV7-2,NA,CASSSPVRYNEQFF,TGTGCCAGCAGCTCACCGGTTAGATACAATGAGCAGTTCTTC
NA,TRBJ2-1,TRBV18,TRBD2,CASSPSGSSYNEQFF,TGTGCCAGCTCACCCAGCGGGAGCTCCTACAATGAGCAGTTCTTC
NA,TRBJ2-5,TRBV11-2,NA,CASSLGTDTQETQYF,TGTGCCAGCAGCTTAGGGACAGATACTCAAGAGACCCAGTACTTC
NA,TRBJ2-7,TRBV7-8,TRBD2,CASSLAGSGISEQYF,TGTGCCAGCAGCCTGGCTGGGAGCGGGATCAGCGAGCAGTACTTC
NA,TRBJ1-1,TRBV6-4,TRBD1,CASSVDRDTEAFF,TGTGCCAGCAGTGTAGACAGGGACACTGAAGCTTTCTTT
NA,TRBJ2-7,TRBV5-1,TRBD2,CASSSRLAGAYEQYF,TGCGCCAGCAGCTCTCGACTAGCGGGGGCCTACGAGCAGTACTTC
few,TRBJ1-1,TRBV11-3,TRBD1,CASSLAMTGASAFF,TGTGCCAGCAGCTTAGCTATGACAGGGGCCTCAGCTTTCTTT
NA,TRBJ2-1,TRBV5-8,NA,CASSLSGSYGSYQFF,TGTGCCAGCAGCTTGTCAGGGTCCTATGGCTCTTACCAGTTCTTC
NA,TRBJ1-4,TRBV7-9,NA,CASTTSRGSEKLFF,TGTGCCAGCACCACTTCCCGGGGGAGCGAAAAACTGTTTTTT
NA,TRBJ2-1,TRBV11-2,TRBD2,CASSLDEGREGYSYNEQFF,TGTGCCAGCAGCTTAGATGAGGGGCGGGAGGGCTATTCCTACAATGAGCAGTTCTTC
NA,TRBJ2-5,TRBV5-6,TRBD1,CASSMTGGETQYF,TGTGCCAGCAGCATGACAGGGGGGGAGACCCAGTACTTC
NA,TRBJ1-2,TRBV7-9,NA,CASSNDEDYGYTF,TGTGCCAGCAGCAACGACGAGGACTATGGCTACACCTTC
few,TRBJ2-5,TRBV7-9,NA,CASSLRQETQYF,TGTGCCAGCAGCTTGCGCCAAGAGACCCAGTACTTC
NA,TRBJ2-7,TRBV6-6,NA,CASSFGQSYEQYF,TGTGCCAGCAGTTTCGGACAATCCTACGAGCAGTACTTC
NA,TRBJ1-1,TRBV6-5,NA,CASSYWGPLNTEAFF,TGTGCCAGCAGTTATTGGGGGCCCCTTAACACTGAAGCTTTCTTT
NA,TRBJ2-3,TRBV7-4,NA,CASSPTHRDSTDTQYF,TGTGCCAGCAGCCCGACCCACAGGGATAGCACAGATACGCAGTATTTT
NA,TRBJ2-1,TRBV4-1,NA,CASSPTRNEQFF,TGCGCCAGCAGCCCGACGCGGAATGAGCAGTTCTTC
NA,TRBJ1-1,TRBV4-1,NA,CASSQLSNTEAFF,TGCGCCAGCAGCCAACTCTCGAACACTGAAGCTTTCTTT
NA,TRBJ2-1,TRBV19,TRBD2,CASSIELASYYNEQFF,TGTGCCAGTAGTATAGAACTAGCGAGTTACTACAATGAGCAGTTCTTC
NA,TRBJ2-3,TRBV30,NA,CAWSGGLGDTQYF,TGTGCCTGGAGCGGGGGGCTCGGAGATACGCAGTATTTT
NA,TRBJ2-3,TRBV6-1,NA,CASSVPREPTDTQYF,TGTGCCAGCAGTGTCCCTCGGGAGCCCACAGATACGCAGTATTTT
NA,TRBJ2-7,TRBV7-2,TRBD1,CASSNRDRGWYEQYF,TGTGCCAGCAGCAACCGGGACAGGGGTTGGTACGAGCAGTACTTC
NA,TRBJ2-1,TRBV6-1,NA,CASSELSESSYNEQFF,TGTGCCAGCAGTGAGTTGAGCGAGAGCTCCTACAATGAGCAGTTCTTC
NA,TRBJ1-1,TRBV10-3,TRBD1,CAATGETEAFF,TGTGCCGCCACAGGGGAAACTGAAGCTTTCTTT
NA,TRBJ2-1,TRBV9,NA,CASSLSSLNEQFF,TGTGCCAGCAGCCTAAGCTCACTGAATGAGCAGTTCTTC
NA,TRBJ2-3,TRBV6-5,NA,CASSYSIGSTDTQYF,TGTGCCAGCAGTTACTCGATCGGGTCGACAGATACGCAGTATTTT
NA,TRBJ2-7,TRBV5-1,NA,CASSQRTDPYEQYF,TGCGCCAGCAGCCAGAGGACTGACCCCTACGAGCAGTACTTC
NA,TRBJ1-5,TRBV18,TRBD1,CASSPGQDSNQPQHF,TGTGCCAGCTCACCCGGACAGGATAGCAATCAGCCCCAGCATTTT
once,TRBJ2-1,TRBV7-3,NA,CASRAPTGNEQFF,TGTGCCAGCAGGGCTCCGACAGGCAATGAGCAGTTCTTC
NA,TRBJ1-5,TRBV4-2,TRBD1,CASSQVDRVANQPQHF,TGTGCCAGCAGCCAAGTGGACAGGGTGGCAAATCAGCCCCAGCATTTT
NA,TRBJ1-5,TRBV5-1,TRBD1,CASSLVPGQGSSQPQHF,TGCGCCAGCAGCTTGGTCCCAGGACAGGGCAGTAGTCAGCCCCAGCATTTT
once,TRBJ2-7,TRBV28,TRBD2,CASSSTSGRVYEQYF,TGTGCCAGCAGTTCCACTAGCGGGAGGGTCTACGAGCAGTACTTC
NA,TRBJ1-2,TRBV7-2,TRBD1,CASSLVRQGALGYTF,TGTGCCAGCAGCTTAGTGAGGCAGGGGGCGCTTGGCTACACCTTC
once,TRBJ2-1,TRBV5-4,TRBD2,CASSTNSGRSYNEQFF,TGTGCCAGCAGCACCAATAGCGGGAGGTCCTACAATGAGCAGTTCTTC
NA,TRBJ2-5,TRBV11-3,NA,CASSLGLQGTQYF,TGTGCCAGCAGCTTAGGACTTCAGGGGACCCAGTACTTC
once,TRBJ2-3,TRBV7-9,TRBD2,CASSTTSGSTDTQYF,TGTGCCAGCAGTACGACTAGCGGGAGCACAGATACGCAGTATTTT